Listed below are T cell receptor beta chains from one sample, sequenced in a study of T cell responses to AZD1222 COVID-19 vaccine. Sequencing was performed with immunoSEQ multiplex PCR; in TCRdb, only in-frame clones are kept and a portion is missing. The profile covers 110,000 to 150,000 clones, with 93% appearing a single time and under 6.5% taken by the ten largest. Here the sequenced sample was peripheral blood, taken on day 0 of AZD1222 vaccination. The source of these receptors is an adult in good health. Each CDR3 is given with its conserved first and last residue. Fields, in order: D gene, clone size, V gene, J gene, CDR3 DNA, CDR3 protein. D genes are given only for firm matches. Some rows have no size entry. The others give once, few or many, or a class for an expanded clone.

NA	NA	TRBV4-2	TRBJ2-5	TGTGCCAGCAGCCAATGGGCCCCGGGATCCACCTCAGTAGAATGGGAGACCCAGTACTTC	CASSQWAPGSTSVEWETQYF
NA	NA	TRBV19	TRBJ2-7	TGTGCCAGTATAAACAGCTCCTACGAGCAGTACTTC	CASINSSYEQYF
NA	NA	TRBV30	TRBJ2-2	TGTGCCTTCACAGCGGAGAACACCGGGGAGCTGTTTTTT	CAFTAENTGELFF
NA	NA	TRBV19	TRBJ1-2	TGTGCCAGTAGTATAGCTGGGGGCCGCGACTATGGCTACACCTTC	CASSIAGGRDYGYTF
TRBD2	NA	TRBV5-4	TRBJ2-7	TGTGCCAGCAGCTTAGCGGGAGTAACCTACGAGCAGTACTTC	CASSLAGVTYEQYF
TRBD2	NA	TRBV4-2	TRBJ2-7	TGTGCCAGCAGCCAAGATAGGCGGGAGTCCTACGAGCAGTACTTC	CASSQDRRESYEQYF
TRBD1	NA	TRBV28	TRBJ1-6	TGTGCCAGCAGACCCTCAGGGGGAGGTAATTCACCCCTCCACTTT	CASRPSGGGNSPLHF
NA	NA	TRBV11-2	TRBJ2-7	TGTGCCAGCAGCTTTGGACGGAGCTACGAGCAGTACTTC	CASSFGRSYEQYF
NA	few	TRBV30	TRBJ2-1	TGTGCCTGGAGTTCTCCCCGGGGACACAATGAGCAGTTCTTC	CAWSSPRGHNEQFF
TRBD2	NA	TRBV6-5	TRBJ2-3	TGTGCCAGCAGTTACGGGGGGGAAGGGGATACGCAGTATTTT	CASSYGGEGDTQYF
NA	once	TRBV4-1	TRBJ1-5	TGCGCCAGCAGCCAAGATGGACGGAGAAATCAGCCCCAGCATTTT	CASSQDGRRNQPQHF
NA	NA	TRBV5-1	TRBJ2-7	TGCGCCAGCAGCTTGGACGGATCCTACGAGCAGTACTTC	CASSLDGSYEQYF
TRBD1	NA	TRBV5-6	TRBJ1-3	TGTGCCAGCAGAAATCCCACAGGGGGTTACTCTGGAAACACCATATATTTT	CASRNPTGGYSGNTIYF
NA	NA	TRBV5-1	TRBJ2-1	TGCGCCAGCAGCTTGGCTGACAATGAGCAGTTCTTC	CASSLADNEQFF
TRBD1	once	TRBV4-1	TRBJ1-5	TGCGCCAGCAGCCAACAGGGGGCAGGTCAGCCCCAGCATTTT	CASSQQGAGQPQHF
TRBD2	NA	TRBV9	TRBJ2-2	TGTGCCAGCAGCGTAGAACCTAGCGGGAGTTCAACCGGGGAGCTGTTTTTT	CASSVEPSGSSTGELFF
NA	NA	TRBV30	TRBJ2-1	TGTGCCTGGAGTGTTGGGCTAGATGGCGGTCAGCAGTTCTTC	CAWSVGLDGGQQFF
TRBD2	NA	TRBV27	TRBJ2-3	TGTGCCAGCACCCCGAGCGGGAGGGCCTCTGATACGCAGTATTTT	CASTPSGRASDTQYF
NA	once	TRBV30	TRBJ1-4	TGTGCCTGGTCTCGGGGACAAGCTGAAAAACTGTTTTTT	CAWSRGQAEKLFF
NA	NA	TRBV28	TRBJ1-4	TGTGCCAGCAGCACCCGACAGCTTGAAAAACTGTTTTTT	CASSTRQLEKLFF
NA	NA	TRBV3-1/TRBV3-2	TRBJ1-5	TGTGCCAGCAGCCAAGCCGGGTCACCCGATCAGCCCCAGCATTTT	CASSQAGSPDQPQHF
NA	NA	TRBV5-1	TRBJ2-5	TGCGCCAGCAGTCCCTCTGAAGGGAGGGAGACCCAGTACTTC	CASSPSEGRETQYF
TRBD2	few	TRBV5-1	TRBJ2-1	TGCGCCAGCAGCTATAGCGGGGGCACTTACAATGAGCAGTTCTTC	CASSYSGGTYNEQFF
NA	NA	TRBV7-9	TRBJ1-6	TGTGCCAGCAGCTTAGCTGAAATGGTTTCACCCCTCCACTTT	CASSLAEMVSPLHF
TRBD1	NA	TRBV4-1	TRBJ1-6	TGCGCCAGCAGCCGGGGACAGGGGGAGCAATCACCCCTCCACTTT	CASSRGQGEQSPLHF
TRBD2	NA	TRBV6-2/TRBV6-3	TRBJ2-7	TGTGCCAGCAGTTACTCTACTAGCGGGAGAGGGGTCGAGCAGTACTTC	CASSYSTSGRGVEQYF
NA	NA	TRBV6-5	TRBJ2-1	TGTGCCAGCAGTTACCAACTAAGGGGCAATGAGCAGTTCTTC	CASSYQLRGNEQFF
NA	NA	TRBV28	TRBJ1-4	TGTGCCAGCAGTTTGGCAGCCCTTAATGAAAAACTGTTTTTT	CASSLAALNEKLFF
TRBD1	NA	TRBV10-2	TRBJ1-6	TGCGCCAGCAGCTTCACAGGGGGCGATGAGAATAATTCACCCCTCCACTTT	CASSFTGGDENNSPLHF
NA	NA	TRBV7-7	TRBJ2-1	TGTGCTAGCGCGAGGGGCCCGGACAATGAGCAGTTCTTC	CASARGPDNEQFF
NA	NA	TRBV19	TRBJ1-1	TGTGCCAGTAGTATACGAGATACCGGGAACACTGAAGCTTTCTTT	CASSIRDTGNTEAFF
NA	NA	TRBV12-5	TRBJ2-5	TGTGCTAGTGCCTTATCCGGACAGCAGACCCAGTACTTC	CASALSGQQTQYF
NA	NA	TRBV29-1	TRBJ1-1	TGCAGCGTTGAAGATCATCAGGGGAACACTGAAGCTTTCTTT	CSVEDHQGNTEAFF
NA	NA	TRBV6-1	TRBJ1-5	TGTGCCAGCAGTGCCGGGGGCAAAAGGGGCAATCAGCCCCAGCATTTT	CASSAGGKRGNQPQHF
NA	NA	TRBV7-9	TRBJ1-1	TGTGCCAGCAGCTTCTTGAACACTGAAGCTTTCTTT	CASSFLNTEAFF
NA	NA	TRBV18	TRBJ1-2	TGTGCCAGCTCACCACCGCCAAGGTCAGTCGATGGCTACACCTTC	CASSPPPRSVDGYTF
NA	NA	TRBV21-1	TRBJ2-1	TGTGCCAGCAGCAAAAGGGTGGGAGGGCCGTGGAATGAGCAGTTCTTC	CASSKRVGGPWNEQFF
TRBD1	NA	TRBV19	TRBJ1-2	TGTGCCAGTAGTACGACTTATACCGGGACAGCGAGATATGGCTACACCTTC	CASSTTYTGTARYGYTF